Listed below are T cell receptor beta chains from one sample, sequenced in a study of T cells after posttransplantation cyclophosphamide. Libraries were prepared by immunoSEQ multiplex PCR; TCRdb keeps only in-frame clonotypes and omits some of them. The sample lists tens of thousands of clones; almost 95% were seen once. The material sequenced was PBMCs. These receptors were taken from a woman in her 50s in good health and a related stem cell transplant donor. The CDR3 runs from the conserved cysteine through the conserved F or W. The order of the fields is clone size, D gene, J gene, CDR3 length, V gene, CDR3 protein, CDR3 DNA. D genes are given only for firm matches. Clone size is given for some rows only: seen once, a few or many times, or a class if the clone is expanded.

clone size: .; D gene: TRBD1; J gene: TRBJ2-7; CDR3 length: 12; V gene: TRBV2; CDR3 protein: CASRGDSREQYF; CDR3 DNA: TGTGCCAGCAGGGGGGACAGTCGAGAGCAGTACTTC
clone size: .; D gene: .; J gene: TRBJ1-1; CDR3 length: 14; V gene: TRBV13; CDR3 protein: CASSLNQAGLEAFF; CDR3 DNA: TGTGCCAGCAGCTTAAACCAGGCAGGCCTTGAAGCTTTCTTT
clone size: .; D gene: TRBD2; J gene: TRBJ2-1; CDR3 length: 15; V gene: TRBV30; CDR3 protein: CAWQQGLAGENEQFF; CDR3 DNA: TGTGCCTGGCAACAGGGACTAGCGGGAGAGAATGAGCAGTTCTTC
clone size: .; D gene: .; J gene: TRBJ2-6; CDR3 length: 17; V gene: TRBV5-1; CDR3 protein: CASSERLGGSGANVLTF; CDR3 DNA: TGCGCCAGCAGCGAAAGACTGGGGGGCTCTGGGGCCAACGTCCTGACTTTC
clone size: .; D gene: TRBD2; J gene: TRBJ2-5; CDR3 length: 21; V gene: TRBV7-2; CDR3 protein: CASSLAYDRVAGLAGQETQYF; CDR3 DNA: TGTGCCAGCAGCTTAGCATATGACAGGGTTGCCGGACTAGCGGGGCAAGAGACCCAGTACTTC
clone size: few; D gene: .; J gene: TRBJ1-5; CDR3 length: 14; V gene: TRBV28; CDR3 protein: CASSPPGIGQPQHF; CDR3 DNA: TGTGCCAGCAGCCCCCCAGGGATTGGTCAGCCCCAGCATTTT
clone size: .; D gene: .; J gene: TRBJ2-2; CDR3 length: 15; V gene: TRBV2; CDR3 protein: CASSEAGANTGELFF; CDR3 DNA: TGTGCCAGCAGTGAAGCCGGTGCCAACACCGGGGAGCTGTTTTTT
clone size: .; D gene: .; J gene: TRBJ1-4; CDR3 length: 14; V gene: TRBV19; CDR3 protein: CASRGRATNEKLFF; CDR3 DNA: TGTGCGTCCCGGGGGAGGGCAACTAATGAAAAACTGTTTTTT
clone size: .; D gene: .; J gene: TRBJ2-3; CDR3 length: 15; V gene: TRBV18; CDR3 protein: CASSLGQGSTDTQYF; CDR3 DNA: TGTGCCAGCTCCCTGGGTCAGGGTAGCACAGATACGCAGTATTTT
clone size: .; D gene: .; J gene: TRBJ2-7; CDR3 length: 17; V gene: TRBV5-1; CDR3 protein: CASSWTRQAARPYEQYF; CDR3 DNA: TGCGCCAGCAGCTGGACGCGACAGGCCGCAAGACCGTACGAGCAGTACTTC
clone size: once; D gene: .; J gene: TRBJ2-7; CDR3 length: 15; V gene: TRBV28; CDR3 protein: CASSFENGDSYEQYF; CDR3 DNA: TGTGCCAGCAGTTTTGAGAACGGGGACTCCTACGAGCAGTACTTC
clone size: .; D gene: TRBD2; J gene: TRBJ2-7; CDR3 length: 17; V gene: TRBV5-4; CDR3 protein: CASSPGLAGGSSYEQYF; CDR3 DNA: TGTGCCAGCAGCCCTGGGCTAGCGGGAGGTAGCTCCTACGAGCAGTACTTC
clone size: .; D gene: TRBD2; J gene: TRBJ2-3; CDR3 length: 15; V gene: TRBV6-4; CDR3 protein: CASSDSGGSGDTQYF; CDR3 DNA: TGTGCCAGCAGTGACTCCGGCGGGAGCGGAGATACGCAGTATTTT
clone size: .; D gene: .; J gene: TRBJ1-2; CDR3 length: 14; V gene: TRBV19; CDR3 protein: CASIGLQGSYGYTF; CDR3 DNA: TGTGCCAGTATCGGTTTACAGGGTTCCTATGGCTACACCTTC
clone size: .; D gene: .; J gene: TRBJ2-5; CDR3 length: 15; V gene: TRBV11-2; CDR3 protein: CASSLAPDRGETQYF; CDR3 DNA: TGTGCCAGCAGCTTAGCCCCGGACAGAGGAGAGACCCAGTACTTC
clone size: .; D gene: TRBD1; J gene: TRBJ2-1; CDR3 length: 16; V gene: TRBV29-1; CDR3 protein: CSVEAPPDRGYNEQFF; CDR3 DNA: TGCAGCGTTGAAGCACCCCCGGACAGGGGATACAATGAGCAGTTCTTC
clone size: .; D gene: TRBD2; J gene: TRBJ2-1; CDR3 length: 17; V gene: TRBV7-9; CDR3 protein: CASSLLGTTLVRDEQFF; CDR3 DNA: TGTGCCAGCAGCTTATTGGGGACTACCCTCGTTCGGGATGAGCAGTTCTTC
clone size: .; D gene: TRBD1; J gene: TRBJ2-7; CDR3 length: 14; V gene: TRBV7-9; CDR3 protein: CASSSGTGGYEQYF; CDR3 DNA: TGTGCCAGCAGCTCCGGGACAGGGGGCTACGAGCAGTACTTC
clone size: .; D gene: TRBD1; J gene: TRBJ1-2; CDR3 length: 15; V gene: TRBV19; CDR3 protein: CASRERLRQGIGYTF; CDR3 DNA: TGTGCCAGTAGGGAACGCCTCAGACAGGGGATTGGCTACACCTTC
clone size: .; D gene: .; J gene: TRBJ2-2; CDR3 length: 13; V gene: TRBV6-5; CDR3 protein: CASSRGFGGELFF; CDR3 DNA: TGTGCCAGCAGTCGCGGGTTCGGCGGGGAGCTGTTTTTT
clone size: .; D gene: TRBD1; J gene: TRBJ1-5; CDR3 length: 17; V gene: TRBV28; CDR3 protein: CASSGGQGEVSNQPQHF; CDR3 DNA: TGTGCCAGCAGTGGGGGACAGGGGGAGGTTAGCAATCAGCCCCAGCATTTT
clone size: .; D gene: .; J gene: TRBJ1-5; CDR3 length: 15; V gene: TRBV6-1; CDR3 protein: CASRDRGFGDQPQHF; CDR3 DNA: TGTGCCAGCAGAGACCGGGGTTTTGGGGATCAGCCCCAGCATTTT
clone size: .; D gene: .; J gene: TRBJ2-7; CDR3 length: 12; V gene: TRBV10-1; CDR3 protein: CASSEESYKQYF; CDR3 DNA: TGCGCCAGCAGTGAAGAGAGTTATAAGCAGTACTTC
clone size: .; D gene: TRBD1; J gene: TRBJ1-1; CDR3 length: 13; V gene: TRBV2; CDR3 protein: CASSRGPATEAFF; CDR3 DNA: TGTGCCAGCAGCAGGGGGCCGGCCACTGAAGCTTTCTTT
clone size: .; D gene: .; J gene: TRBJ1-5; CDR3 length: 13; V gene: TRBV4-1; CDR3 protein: CASSHEGNQPQHF; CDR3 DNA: TGCGCCAGCAGCCACGAGGGAAATCAGCCCCAGCATTTT
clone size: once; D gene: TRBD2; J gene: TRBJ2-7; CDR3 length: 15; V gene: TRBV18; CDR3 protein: CASSLSGTSEYEQYF; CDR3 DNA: TGTGCCAGCTCGCTATCCGGGACTAGTGAGTACGAGCAGTACTTC
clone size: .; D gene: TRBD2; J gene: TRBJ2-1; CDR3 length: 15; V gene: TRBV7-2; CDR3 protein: CASSLTASGHNEQFF; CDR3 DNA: TGTGCCAGCAGCTTGACCGCTAGCGGCCACAATGAGCAGTTCTTC
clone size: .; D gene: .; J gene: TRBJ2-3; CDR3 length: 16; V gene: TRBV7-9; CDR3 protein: CASSFSTASNRNTQYF; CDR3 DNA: TGTGCCAGCAGCTTCTCGACAGCCAGTAACCGGAATACGCAGTATTTT
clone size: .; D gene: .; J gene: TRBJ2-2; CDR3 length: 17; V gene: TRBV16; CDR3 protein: CASSPRRVAGNTGELFF; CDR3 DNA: TGTGCCAGCAGCCCCCGCCGAGTGGCAGGGAACACCGGGGAGCTGTTTTTT
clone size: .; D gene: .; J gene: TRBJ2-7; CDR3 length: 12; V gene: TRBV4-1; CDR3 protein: CASSPPGYEQYF; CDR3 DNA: TGCGCCAGCAGCCCGCCCGGCTACGAGCAGTACTTC
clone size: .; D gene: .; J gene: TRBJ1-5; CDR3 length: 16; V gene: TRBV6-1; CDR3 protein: CASSESRGLGSQPQHF; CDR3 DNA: TGTGCCAGCAGTGAAAGTCGGGGTCTGGGCAGTCAGCCCCAGCATTTT
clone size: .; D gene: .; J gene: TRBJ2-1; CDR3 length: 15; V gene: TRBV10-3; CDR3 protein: CAISEPKADYNEQFF; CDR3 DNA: TGTGCCATCAGTGAGCCGAAAGCGGACTACAATGAGCAGTTCTTC
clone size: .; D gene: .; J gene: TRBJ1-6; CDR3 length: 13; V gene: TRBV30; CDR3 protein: CAWSRQENSPLHF; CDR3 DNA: TGTGCCTGGAGTAGACAGGAAAATTCACCCCTCCACTTT
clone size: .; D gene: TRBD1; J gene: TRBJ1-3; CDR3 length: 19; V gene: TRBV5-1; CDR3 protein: CASSLGNGTGVLRGNTIYF; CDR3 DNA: TGCGCCAGCAGCTTGGGGAACGGGACAGGGGTTTTACGTGGAAACACCATATATTTT
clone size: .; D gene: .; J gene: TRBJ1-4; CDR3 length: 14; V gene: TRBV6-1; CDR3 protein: CASSLTQGNEKLFF; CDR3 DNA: TGTGCCAGCAGCCTTACACAGGGTAATGAAAAACTGTTTTTT
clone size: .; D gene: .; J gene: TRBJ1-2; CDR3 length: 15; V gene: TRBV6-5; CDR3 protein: CASSYSTRRGDGYTF; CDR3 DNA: TGTGCCAGCAGTTACTCGACTCGCCGGGGAGATGGCTACACCTTC
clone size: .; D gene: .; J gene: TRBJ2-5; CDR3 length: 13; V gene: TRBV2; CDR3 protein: CASVERTQETQYF; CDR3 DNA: TGTGCCAGCGTAGAGCGGACCCAAGAGACCCAGTACTTC
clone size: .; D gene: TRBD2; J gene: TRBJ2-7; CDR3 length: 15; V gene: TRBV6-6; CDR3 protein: CASSSPRGGTYEQYF; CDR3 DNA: TGTGCCAGCAGTAGCCCCCGGGGGGGAACCTACGAGCAGTACTTC
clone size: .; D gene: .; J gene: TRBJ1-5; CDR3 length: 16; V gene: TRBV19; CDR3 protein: CASTQTRVLSNQPQHF; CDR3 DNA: TGTGCCAGTACACAAACCAGGGTACTTAGCAATCAGCCCCAGCATTTT
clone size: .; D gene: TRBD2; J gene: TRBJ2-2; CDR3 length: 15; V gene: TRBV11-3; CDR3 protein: CASSLSGTNTGELFF; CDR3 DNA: TGTGCCAGCAGCCTTAGCGGGACGAACACCGGGGAGCTGTTTTTT